The next 18 T cell receptor beta chains were all read from a single sample in a study of blood T cell repertoires in COVID-19. Clones were read by immunoSEQ multiplex PCR, and TCRdb kept only the in-frame ones, dropping some. Among around 97,000 clones listed, around nine tenths were seen once. The sequenced material came from peripheral blood. The receptors come from a woman older than 75 in a cohort sampled during active COVID-19.

The chain combines TRBV14 with TRBJ1-2; no definite D call. The V gene lost 1 base and the J gene lost 0 bases, with 9 bases spanning the gap. Germline V CDR1 and CDR2: SGHDN, FVKESK. There are 15 residues in the CDR3. CDR3 nucleotide sequence: TGTGCCAGCAGCCAAGGGAGGCGGTCTAACTATGGCTACACCTTC. It yields the protein CASSQGRRSNYGYTF. The entire variable domain, with the rest obtained from reference TRBV14 and TRBJ1-2, is as follows: EAGVTQFPSHSVIEKGQTVTLRCDPISGHDNLYWYRRVMGKEIKFLLHFVKESKQDESGMPNNRFLAERTGGTYSTLKVQPAELEDSGVYFCASSQGRRSNYGYTFGSGTRLTVV.

This rearrangement joins TRBV24-1 to TRBJ1-5, with TRBD1 matching over 9 bases. The CDR3 covers 15 residues. V dropped 3 bases and J dropped 3; count of bases not matched to a gene: 2. CDR1 and CDR2 (germline): KGHDR, SFDVKD. The CDR3 protein is CATSDGQGHNQPQHF. The CDR3 coding sequence is TGTGCCACCAGTGATGGACAGGGGCACAATCAGCCCCAGCATTTT.

V gene TRBV4-1 combines with J gene TRBJ1-5, with 8 bases that match TRBD1. Trimming cost V 7 bases and J 5 bases; bases outside gene matches: 7. The CDR3 sequence is 14 residues long. Germline CDR1 MGHRA, CDR2 YSYEKL. CDR3 amino acids: CASTSTGGDQPQHF. The DNA for the CDR3 is TGCGCCAGCACGAGTACAGGGGGGGATCAGCCCCAGCATTTT.

This chain links TRBV19 with TRBJ2-5, with no clear D. Per the germline V gene, CDR1 is LNHDA and CDR2 is SQIVND (reference sequence). CDR3 length equals 10 residues. Trimming cost V 10 bases and J 4 bases, with 7 bases left between them. The CDR3 reads CATGRETQYF. In DNA, the CDR3 is TGTGCCACAGGAAGAGAGACCCAGTACTTC. Supplemented by reference TRBV19 and TRBJ2-5, the full variable domain reads DGGITQSPKYLFRKEGQNVTLSCEQNLNHDAMYWYRQDPGQGLRLIYYSQIVNDFQKGDIAEGYSVSREKKESFPLTVTSAQKNPTAFYLCATGRETQYFGPGTRLLVL.

This clone was detected a few times. This chain joins TRBV30 and TRBJ1-1; perhaps TRBD1 as D (6 bases). CDR1 is GTSNPN, CDR2 SVGIG, per germline (reference sequence). With 1 base removed from V and 7 bases from J, the gap between germline ends came to 13 bases. The CDR3 runs to 13 residues. The CDR3 sequence: CAWSDYGGLEAFF. DNA of the CDR3: TGTGCCTGGAGTGATTATGGGGGCCTTGAAGCTTTCTTT.

The chain joins TRBV5-4 to TRBJ1-4; 7 bases map to TRBD1. The V and J ends lost 4 bases and 8 bases, in that order; junction bases with no gene match: 14. This CDR3 is 16 amino acids long. CDR1 and CDR2 (germline): SGHNT, YYREEE (reference sequence). Written as DNA, the CDR3 is TGTGCCAGCAGCCGAGGTTCGGAACAGGGGCGGGAAAAACTGTTTTTT. This translates into CASSRGSEQGREKLFF.

The rearrangement uses TRBV11-2 and TRBJ2-5; 9 bases match TRBD1. V gave up 1 base and J gave up 5 bases; unmatched junction bases: 8. Germline V gene lookup returns CDR1 SGHAT and CDR2 FQNNGV. The CDR3 runs 16 residues. This CDR3 is CASSLGRGQGRETQYF. The CDR3 region has the DNA TGTGCCAGCAGCTTAGGTCGGGGACAGGGTAGGGAGACCCAGTACTTC.

The chain links TRBV11-2 to TRBJ2-7, with 8 positions matching TRBD1. In germline, CDR1 is SGHAT, CDR2 FQNNGV. The CDR3 runs 15 residues. V lost 4 bases, J lost 0 bases, and 5 bases stayed unmatched. Here the CDR3 DNA reads TGTGCCAGCAGCTCCCGACAGGGGAGCTCCTACGAGCAGTACTTC. The encoded protein is CASSSRQGSSYEQYF.

The chain is built from TRBV11-2 and TRBJ1-6; possible D gene TRBD1, 5 bases. CDR1 is SGHAT and CDR2 is FQNNGV in the germline V gene. This CDR3 has 13 amino acids. Trimming cost V 5 bases and J 10 bases, with 12 bases left between them. The DNA of the CDR3 is TGTGCCAGCAGCCAAATGAGACAGTCACCCCTCCACTTT. Its protein product is CASSQMRQSPLHF.

This clone was picked up one time. The chain links TRBV30 to TRBJ2-3, with 13 bases lining up with TRBD2. V was pared by 6 bases and J by 6 bases, with 3 bases of the junction left unmatched. Germline CDR1 and CDR2: GTSNPN and SVGIG (reference sequence). The CDR3 length is 13 residues. The CDR3 reads CACPGLAGDTQYF. CDR3 bases: TGTGCCTGTCCGGGACTAGCGGGGGATACGCAGTATTTT.

The chain couples TRBV6-5 to TRBJ2-1, with 12 bases matching TRBD2. Germline loops: CDR1 MNHEY, CDR2 SVGAGI. This CDR3 spans 14 amino acids. Germline trimming cut 7 bases from V and 8 bases from J; bases unmatched to any gene: 6. The CDR3 nucleotides are TGTGCCAGCAACCCTAGCGGGGGGGAACATGAGCAGTTCTTC. This encodes CASNPSGGEHEQFF.

The V and J genes are TRBV5-1 and TRBJ2-1; 9 bases line up with TRBD1. Unmatched junction bases numbered 10, after V lost 4 bases and J lost 8 bases. The CDR3 runs 15 residues. Germline CDR1 SGHRS, CDR2 YFSETQ. The CDR3 loop reads CASSPSRDRVHEQFF. The CDR3 nucleotides are TGCGCCAGCAGCCCGTCCCGGGACAGGGTACATGAGCAGTTCTTC.

This sequence joins TRBV25-1 and TRBJ1-3; D is perhaps TRBD1 (5 bases). CDR3 size: 15 residues. CDR1 is MGHDK and CDR2 is SYGVNS in the germline V gene. Trimming left V 6 bases short and J 4 bases short, with 16 bases between. CDR3 DNA sequence: TGTGCCAGCAGACCCATGCACGGGGGGGGAAACACCATATATTTT. Translating it yields CASRPMHGGGNTIYF.

CDR3 nucleotides: TGTGCCAGCAGACGAGCTGGTGGGCAGGGGGATCATGGTGGCTACACCTTC. This encodes CASRRAGGQGDHGGYTF. The V gene is TRBV28, the J gene TRBJ1-2; TRBD1 matches 7 bases. Germline trimming cut 6 bases from V and 7 bases from J; bases unmatched to any gene: 20. Per germline, CDR1 MDHEN and CDR2 SYDVKM. This CDR3 spans 17 amino acids.

The chain has TRBV29-1 and TRBJ1-1, with D unclear. The V and J ends lost 7 bases and 1 base respectively, with 13 bases between them. CDR1 SQVTM and CDR2 ANQGSEA come from the germline V gene. This CDR3 has 13 amino acids. The CDR3 coding sequence is TGCAGCGCCCCGGTTTCAACGAACACTGAAGCTTTCTTT. Amino acids: CSAPVSTNTEAFF.

V usage is TRBV5-6 and J usage is TRBJ2-1; 9 bases match TRBD2. V dropped 7 bases and J dropped 7; count of bases not matched to a gene: 12. CDR1 is SGHDT and CDR2 is YYEEEE in the germline V gene. The CDR3 has 15 residues. The CDR3 region is CASGTSGTSRNEQFF. CDR3 DNA: TGTGCCAGCGGAACATCCGGGACTAGCAGGAATGAGCAGTTCTTC.

The CDR3 DNA sequence: TGTGCCAGCTCACCACCTTGGGACAGGGCTAGCAATCAGCCCCAGCATTTT. Its protein is CASSPPWDRASNQPQHF. V usage is TRBV18 and J usage is TRBJ1-5, with TRBD1 identical over 9 bases. The CDR3 length is 17 residues. Germline trimming cut 0 bases from V and 0 bases from J; bases unmatched to any gene: 3. CDR1 and CDR2 from the germline V gene are KGHSH and LQKENI.

The chain employs TRBV24-1 and TRBJ2-5, with 8 bases matching TRBD1. The ends lost 5 bases at V and 3 bases at J; junction bases unmatched: 10. The CDR3 is made up of 16 amino acids. Per germline, CDR1 KGHDR and CDR2 SFDVKD. DNA for the CDR3: TGTGCCACCAGTGTTAACCCCCAGGGGGCGAAAGAGACCCAGTACTTC. Its translation is CATSVNPQGAKETQYF.